The 22 T cell receptor beta chains given below trace back to one sample, sequenced in a study of response to subunit inactivated influenza vaccine. TCRdb reprocessed the RT-PCR reads with MiXCR, giving one entry per CDR3 protein. The repertoire consists of 500,000 or so distinct CDR3 sequences, with 11% occurring once and the leading ten covering over 9.5%. Sequenced material: PBMCs from blood, taken about 40 days after vaccination. The receptors stem from a man over 45 who received an inactivated influenza vaccine.

The table lists this clonotype with many counts. The chain couples TRBV5-5 to TRBJ2-1, with D perhaps TRBD2 (6 bases). The CDR3 sequence is 14 residues long. CDR1 is SGHKS, CDR2 YYEKEE, per germline (reference sequence). V lost 1 base to trimming and J lost 7 bases, with 12 bases between them. CDR3 residues: CASSLLGRWNEQFF. As DNA, the CDR3 is TGTGCCAGCAGCTTGCTCGGGAGATGGAATGAGCAGTTCTTC. Using reference TRBV5-5 and TRBJ2-1 for the parts outside the CDR3, the full variable domain is DAGVTQSPTHLIKTRGQQVTLRCSPISGHKSVSWYQQVLGQGPQFIFQYYEKEERGRGNFPDRFSARQFPNYSSELNVNALLLGDSALYLCASSLLGRWNEQFFGPGTRLTVL.

This clonotype was picked up a small number of times. The chain joins TRBV25-1 to TRBJ2-5; D is unresolved. This CDR3 spans 14 amino acids. Trimming stripped 4 bases from V and 5 bases from J, with 14 bases between. Germline V CDR1 and CDR2: MGHDK, SYGVNS. The CDR3 DNA is TGTGCCAGCAGTGTGTCTAGGTCCACTGAGACCCAGTACTTC. Translating it yields CASSVSRSTETQYF.

This clonotype turned up a few times. This chain connects TRBV20-1 to TRBJ2-3; D not certain. The germline CDR1 and CDR2 sequences are DFQATT and SNEGSKA (reference sequence). The V end was cut by 5 bases, the J end by 3 bases, with 9 bases between. The length of the CDR3 is 12 residues. As DNA, the CDR3 is TGCAGTGCTGGCCCGAGGACAGATACGCAGTATTTT. Translation gives CSAGPRTDTQYF.

Only a few counts were recorded for this clonotype. The chain couples TRBV12-3 or TRBV12-4 to TRBJ2-7; 8 positions agree with TRBD2. After removal of 5 bases from V and 4 bases from J, the junction contained 13 bases not matched to a gene. The CDR3 extends over 16 amino acids. CDR3 amino acids: CASSLSRSGGRYEQYF. The DNA of the CDR3 is TGTGCCAGCAGTCTCAGCAGGTCGGGAGGGAGGTACGAGCAGTACTTC.

This clonotype was recorded many times. The CDR3 loop is CSARGSSGDTYNEQFF. In nucleotides, the CDR3 is TGCAGTGCTAGAGGCTCGTCAGGGGATACCTACAATGAGCAGTTCTTC. This chain connects TRBV20-1 to TRBJ2-1; the D gene is possibly TRBD1 (6 bases). CDR3 size: 16 residues. V lost 1 base and J lost 2, with 15 bases in between. CDR1 and CDR2 (germline): DFQATT, SNEGSKA (reference sequence).

In its sample, this clonotype was seen many times. The chain uses TRBV4-1 and TRBJ2-3; no reliable D call. Germline V lookup: CDR1 MGHRA, CDR2 YSYEKL. V dropped 3 bases and J dropped 1 base, with 11 bases sitting between them. There are 15 residues in the CDR3. The DNA for the CDR3 is TGCGCCAGCAGCCAGAGGTCCCTCGGCACAGATACGCAGTATTTT. It codes for CASSQRSLGTDTQYF.

This chain connects TRBV24-1 to TRBJ2-1; possibly TRBD1 or TRBD2 for D (5 bases each). The germline gives CDR1 KGHDR, CDR2 SFDVKD. The CDR3 contains 15 residues. Trimming took 5 bases from V and 3 from J, leaving 13 bases between them. In nucleotides, the CDR3 is TGTGCCACCAGTGGTTTCGGGACCGGCTACAATGAGCAGTTCTTC. It translates to CATSGFGTGYNEQFF.

V is TRBV14 and J is TRBJ2-7; 9 bases are a match to TRBD1. The CDR3 has 15 residues. J was trimmed by 3 bases and V by 4 bases; bases with no gene match: 7. The germline gives CDR1 SGHDN, CDR2 FVKESK. CDR3 bases: TGTGCCAGCAGCCGGGACAGGGTCGTCTACTACGAGCAGTACTTC. It is translated as CASSRDRVVYYEQYF. The full variable domain, in which reference TRBV14 and TRBJ2-7 provide the parts outside the CDR3, is EAGVTQFPSHSVIEKGQTVTLRCDPISGHDNLYWYRRVMGKEIKFLLHFVKESKQDESGMPNNRFLAERTGGTYSTLKVQPAELEDSGVYFCASSRDRVVYYEQYFGPGTRLTVT.

This clonotype was observed a few times. The chain couples TRBV28 to TRBJ2-7; D may be TRBD1 or TRBD2 (6 bases each). The germline CDR1 and CDR2 sequences are MDHEN and SYDVKM. The V end lost 6 bases, the J end lost 0 bases, and 18 bases lay between the germline ends. CDR3 size: 16 residues. CDR3 in DNA: TGTGCCAGCAGCCGGTGGTGGGGGGCGAGCTCCTACGAGCAGTACTTC. This encodes CASSRWWGASSYEQYF.

This chain links TRBV4-3 with TRBJ2-2; D not resolved. This CDR3 spans 13 amino acids. V gave up 4 bases and J gave up 6 bases, with 9 bases separating them. Germline CDR1 LGHNA, CDR2 YSLEER. The CDR3 loop reads CASSRIGPGELFF. CDR3 in DNA: TGCGCCAGCAGCCGAATCGGTCCCGGGGAGCTGTTTTTT.

The V call is TRBV2, the J call TRBJ2-2; D is unresolved. This CDR3 is 14 amino acids long. Germline assignment: CDR1 SNHLY and CDR2 FYNNEI. V was cut by 4 bases and J by 4 bases, with 10 bases left in between. For the CDR3, the DNA is TGTGCCAGCAGTGCTCTGAGCCCCACCGGGGAGCTGTTTTTT. This gives the protein CASSALSPTGELFF.

The V and J genes are TRBV5-1 and TRBJ1-5; D might be TRBD1 (5 bases). Germline V gene data show CDR1 as SGHRS and CDR2 as YFSETQ. This CDR3 is built from 14 residues. V gave up 0 bases and J gave up 5 bases, with 9 bases separating them. CDR3: CASSLAGDDQPQHF. For the CDR3, the DNA is TGCGCCAGCAGCTTGGCGGGGGACGATCAGCCCCAGCATTTT.

The sample holds many counts of this clonotype. This chain joins TRBV19 and TRBJ2-1; maybe TRBD1 (5 bases). CDR3 length: 15 amino acids. The ends were cut back, 10 bases at V and 0 bases at J, with 16 bases in the middle. CDR1 and CDR2 (germline): LNHDA, SQIVND (reference sequence). Written as DNA, the CDR3 is TGTGCCACCGCGTTACAGGCCAGCTCCTACAATGAGCAGTTCTTC. Amino acid sequence: CATALQASSYNEQFF.

This clonotype was recorded a few times. The J gene is TRBJ2-2, the V gene TRBV12-3 or TRBV12-4, with 8 bases that match TRBD1. V trimming: 1 base; J trimming: 10 bases; junction bases outside the gene matches: 5. This CDR3 comprises 14 residues. The CDR3 protein is CASSLGGQGPELFF. The CDR3 DNA is TGTGCCAGCAGTTTAGGTGGACAGGGCCCGGAGCTGTTTTTT.

In this sample, this clonotype turned up many times. This chain uses TRBV6-1 with TRBJ2-7, with D tentatively TRBD2 (6 bases). The V and J ends lost 4 bases and 3 bases respectively, with 16 bases between them. This CDR3 is built from 15 residues. The germline CDR1 and CDR2 sequences are MNHNS and SASEGT. CDR3 bases: TGTGCCAGCAGTGTACCGGGACTGAAACTCTACGAGCAGTACTTC. It is translated as CASSVPGLKLYEQYF.

The V and J genes are TRBV5-5 and TRBJ2-2, with 8 bases lining up with TRBD2. Germline-derived CDR1 and CDR2 are SGHKS and YYEKEE (reference sequence). V was clipped by 4 bases and J by 5 bases; unmatched bases: 13. The CDR3 is 17 amino acids. DNA of the CDR3: TGTGCCAGCAGCCCGGCCAGGTTTGCGGGGGGTACCGGGGAGCTGTTTTTT. It yields the protein CASSPARFAGGTGELFF. Supplemented by reference TRBV5-5 and TRBJ2-2, the full variable domain reads DAGVTQSPTHLIKTRGQQVTLRCSPISGHKSVSWYQQVLGQGPQFIFQYYEKEERGRGNFPDRFSARQFPNYSSELNVNALLLGDSALYLCASSPARFAGGTGELFFGEGSRLTVL.

The chain joins TRBV15 to TRBJ2-3; no firm D call. The CDR3 loop spans 15 amino acids. Germline CDR1 is LNHNV and CDR2 is YYDKDF (reference sequence). Trimming left V 1 base short and J 2 bases short, with 10 bases between. CDR3 loop: CATSRGRRLTDTQYF. The CDR3 DNA sequence: TGTGCCACCAGCAGAGGACGTCGACTCACAGATACGCAGTATTTT.

This clonotype showed up just a few times. The chain recombines TRBV5-1 with TRBJ2-7; TRBD2 agrees at 11 bases. CDR3 length: 15 amino acids. Germline CDR1 is SGHRS and CDR2 is YFSETQ. Germline trimming cut 5 bases from V and 2 bases from J; bases unmatched to any gene: 6. The CDR3, as DNA: TGCGCCAGCAGGCCGGGACTAGCGGTCCCCTACGAGCAGTACTTC. Amino acid sequence: CASRPGLAVPYEQYF.

J is TRBJ2-5 and V is TRBV3-1, with 12 bases aligning to TRBD2. CDR1 is LGHDT and CDR2 is YNNKEL in the germline V gene (reference sequence). The CDR3 consists of 17 residues. V lost 3 bases and J lost 2; bases outside the gene matches: 7. CDR3 nucleotides: TGTGCCAGCAGCCAGGTGACTAGCGGGGGATGGCAAGAGACCCAGTACTTC. The encoded protein is CASSQVTSGGWQETQYF.

This clonotype was observed a handful of times. J is TRBJ2-2 and V is TRBV5-1; D gene ambiguous. Trimming removed 1 base at V and 5 bases at J, with 15 bases between. The CDR3 consists of 16 residues. Per germline, CDR1 SGHRS and CDR2 YFSETQ. CDR3 sequence reads: CASSLLPPPTTGELFF. CDR3 DNA sequence: TGCGCCAGCAGCTTGCTCCCCCCCCCCACGACCGGGGAGCTGTTTTTT.

The V gene is TRBV10-2, the J gene TRBJ1-1; 9 nucleotides match TRBD1. With V trimmed by 6 bases and J by 4 bases, 9 bases remained unmatched. Germline V CDR1 and CDR2: WSHSY, SAAADI. The CDR3 extends over 15 amino acids. The CDR3 region is CASRGSGTGSTEAFF. CDR3 DNA sequence: TGCGCCAGCAGAGGCTCCGGGACAGGGTCCACTGAAGCTTTCTTT.

This clonotype turned up a few times. The J gene is TRBJ2-2, the V gene TRBV30; possibly TRBD1 for D (6 bases). The CDR3 has 16 residues. V dropped 2 bases and J dropped 1 base, with 14 bases sitting between them. Looked up from germline, CDR1 is GTSNPN and CDR2 is SVGIG (reference sequence). CDR3 sequence: CAWSSTGTKNTGELFF. The CDR3 DNA reads TGTGCCTGGAGTTCCACCGGGACAAAGAACACCGGGGAGCTGTTTTTT.